A selection of T cell receptor beta chains follows, all from one sample in a study of OX40 agonist ivuxolimab in advanced cancers. Measured with immunoSEQ multiplex PCR; TCRdb has only the in-frame clones, and not every one. In the table there are 74,000 or so clones, about 92% of which are singletons. Sequencing used CD4+ or CD8+ T cells sorted from blood, obtained in a trial of the OX40 agonist ivuxolimab. Receptors originate from an adult with an advanced solid tumor such as melanoma, head and neck, liver or kidney cancer. Each CDR3 is given with its conserved first and last residue. The D gene is left open where the match is weak. Some rows have no size entry. The others give once, few or many, or a class for an expanded clone.

J: TRBJ2-7
length: 13
D: NA
size: NA
V: TRBV29-1
CDR3: CSVDDQGSYEQYF
DNA: TGCAGCGTTGACGATCAGGGCTCCTACGAGCAGTACTTC

J: TRBJ2-1
length: 11
D: NA
size: NA
V: TRBV14
CDR3: CATGFYNEQFF
DNA: TGTGCCACCGGGTTCTACAATGAGCAGTTCTTC

J: TRBJ2-1
length: 15
D: NA
size: NA
V: TRBV9
CDR3: CASSVEGGSYNEQFF
DNA: TGTGCCAGCAGCGTAGAGGGCGGTTCCTACAATGAGCAGTTCTTC

J: TRBJ2-7
length: 16
D: TRBD1
size: once
V: TRBV4-3
CDR3: CASSHYFTGGRGEQYF
DNA: TGCGCCAGCAGCCATTACTTCACAGGGGGCAGAGGAGAGCAGTACTTC

J: TRBJ2-7
length: 13
D: NA
size: NA
V: TRBV30
CDR3: CASSEGANYEQYF
DNA: TGTGCCTCCTCAGAAGGGGCGAACTACGAGCAGTACTTC

J: TRBJ2-1
length: 16
D: NA
size: NA
V: TRBV19
CDR3: CASSIPPGPLDNEQFF
DNA: TGTGCCAGTAGTATTCCCCCGGGCCCACTGGACAATGAGCAGTTCTTC

J: TRBJ2-3
length: 14
D: NA
size: NA
V: TRBV7-2
CDR3: CASSHRDGGDTQYF
DNA: TGTGCCAGCAGCCACAGAGACGGCGGAGATACGCAGTATTTT

J: TRBJ1-4
length: 17
D: NA
size: NA
V: TRBV2
CDR3: CASSEVWGLSANEKLFF
DNA: TGTGCCAGCAGTGAAGTTTGGGGATTGTCGGCCAATGAAAAACTGTTTTTT

J: TRBJ2-1
length: 16
D: NA
size: once
V: TRBV7-2
CDR3: CASSLAGWGGPNEQFF
DNA: TGTGCCAGCAGCTTAGCGGGCTGGGGAGGCCCCAATGAGCAGTTCTTC

J: TRBJ2-1
length: 17
D: TRBD2
size: NA
V: TRBV4-3
CDR3: CASSQVQRDFSYNEQFF
DNA: TGCGCCAGCAGCCAAGTCCAGCGGGATTTCTCCTACAATGAGCAGTTCTTC

J: TRBJ2-7
length: 15
D: TRBD2
size: once
V: TRBV11-2
CDR3: CASSLRAGGNHEQYF
DNA: TGTGCCAGCAGCTTACGGGCGGGAGGGAACCACGAGCAGTACTTC

J: TRBJ1-1
length: 13
D: NA
size: NA
V: TRBV5-4
CDR3: CASSLYGGVQAFF
DNA: TGTGCCAGCAGCTTGTACGGGGGCGTTCAAGCTTTCTTT

J: TRBJ2-5
length: 13
D: NA
size: NA
V: TRBV9
CDR3: CASNSAGKETQYF
DNA: TGTGCCAGCAACTCTGCGGGGAAGGAGACCCAGTACTTC

J: TRBJ1-6
length: 18
D: NA
size: NA
V: TRBV19
CDR3: CASSMRAYVLGGNSPLHF
DNA: TGTGCCAGTAGTATGAGGGCGTATGTGCTAGGAGGGAATTCACCCCTCCACTTT

J: TRBJ2-1
length: 18
D: NA
size: NA
V: TRBV7-6
CDR3: CASSLGPGAGALYNEQFF
DNA: TGTGCCAGCAGCTTAGGCCCCGGGGCGGGGGCCCTTTACAATGAGCAGTTCTTC

J: TRBJ1-2
length: 13
D: TRBD1
size: NA
V: TRBV19
CDR3: CASSMDRVRGYTF
DNA: TGTGCCAGTAGTATGGACAGGGTTCGGGGCTACACCTTC

J: TRBJ2-7
length: 15
D: TRBD1
size: NA
V: TRBV5-5
CDR3: CASSPHRTGTDEQYF
DNA: TGTGCCAGCAGCCCGCACCGGACAGGGACGGACGAGCAGTACTTC

J: TRBJ2-1
length: 16
D: TRBD2
size: once
V: TRBV7-8
CDR3: CASSLASSGPNNEQFF
DNA: TGTGCCAGCAGCTTAGCGTCTAGCGGGCCGAACAATGAGCAGTTCTTC

J: TRBJ2-2
length: 16
D: TRBD1
size: NA
V: TRBV7-9
CDR3: CASSFPGQGWTGELFF
DNA: TGTGCCAGCAGCTTCCCGGGACAGGGTTGGACCGGGGAGCTGTTTTTT

J: TRBJ2-1
length: 12
D: NA
size: few
V: TRBV5-3
CDR3: CASSTGIVEQFF
DNA: TGTGCCAGCAGCACCGGGATTGTTGAGCAGTTCTTC

J: TRBJ2-1
length: 16
D: TRBD2
size: NA
V: TRBV27
CDR3: CASSLLAGGFYNEQFF
DNA: TGTGCCAGCAGTTTATTGGCGGGAGGGTTCTACAATGAGCAGTTCTTC

J: TRBJ1-5
length: 15
D: NA
size: NA
V: TRBV10-3
CDR3: CAISDRERGNQPQHF
DNA: TGTGCCATCAGTGACAGGGAAAGAGGCAATCAGCCCCAGCATTTT

J: TRBJ1-2
length: 15
D: TRBD1
size: NA
V: TRBV10-3
CDR3: CAISEIGTGVDGYTF
DNA: TGTGCCATCAGTGAAATTGGGACAGGAGTCGATGGCTACACCTTC

J: TRBJ2-3
length: 17
D: NA
size: NA
V: TRBV19
CDR3: CASTLRSAPKRTDTQYF
DNA: TGTGCCAGTACCCTCCGGTCCGCCCCGAAGCGGACAGATACGCAGTATTTT

J: TRBJ1-5
length: 18
D: TRBD1
size: NA
V: TRBV7-2
CDR3: CASSSLRQGEPINQPQHF
DNA: TGTGCCAGCAGCTCCCTTCGGCAGGGGGAGCCCATAAATCAGCCCCAGCATTTT

J: TRBJ2-2
length: 15
D: NA
size: NA
V: TRBV28
CDR3: CASSTGRTDTGELFF
DNA: TGTGCCAGCAGTACGGGACGGACTGACACCGGGGAGCTGTTTTTT

J: TRBJ1-6
length: 16
D: TRBD1
size: NA
V: TRBV7-9
CDR3: CASSLDGSGGWSPLHF
DNA: TGTGCCAGCAGCTTAGATGGGTCAGGGGGATGGTCACCCCTCCACTTT

J: TRBJ1-3
length: 17
D: TRBD1
size: NA
V: TRBV18
CDR3: CASSRQSGQGSGNTIYF
DNA: TGTGCCAGCTCGCGGCAATCCGGACAGGGCTCTGGAAACACCATATATTTT

J: TRBJ2-3
length: 19
D: TRBD2
size: NA
V: TRBV10-3
CDR3: CAISGPPGLAGGVTDTQYF
DNA: TGTGCCATCAGTGGCCCCCCGGGACTAGCGGGAGGGGTCACAGATACGCAGTATTTT

J: TRBJ2-3
length: 16
D: NA
size: NA
V: TRBV7-9
CDR3: CASSLVSQRDTDTQYF
DNA: TGTGCCAGCAGCTTAGTGTCTCAACGTGACACAGATACGCAGTATTTT

J: TRBJ2-7
length: 11
D: NA
size: NA
V: TRBV9
CDR3: CASGGSYEQYF
DNA: TGTGCCAGTGGGGGGTCCTACGAGCAGTACTTC

J: TRBJ1-2
length: 15
D: NA
size: NA
V: TRBV9
CDR3: CASSVDGSTNYGYTF
DNA: TGTGCCAGCAGCGTAGACGGCAGTACTAACTATGGCTACACCTTC

J: TRBJ1-1
length: 13
D: NA
size: NA
V: TRBV13
CDR3: CASSPGGNTEAFF
DNA: TGTGCCAGCAGCCCGGGGGGGAACACTGAAGCTTTCTTT

J: TRBJ1-5
length: 17
D: NA
size: NA
V: TRBV28
CDR3: CASRTGIASNSNQPQHF
DNA: TGTGCCAGCAGGACAGGTATCGCGTCGAATAGCAATCAGCCCCAGCATTTT

J: TRBJ2-3
length: 17
D: TRBD2
size: NA
V: TRBV9
CDR3: CASSGGGALFSTDTQYF
DNA: TGTGCCAGCAGCGGCGGGGGAGCCCTTTTTAGCACAGATACGCAGTATTTT

J: TRBJ2-1
length: 11
D: NA
size: NA
V: TRBV20-1
CDR3: CSAVANNEQFF
DNA: TGCAGTGCTGTCGCGAACAATGAGCAGTTCTTC

J: TRBJ1-5
length: 14
D: NA
size: NA
V: TRBV6-6
CDR3: CASAKGVRNQPQHF
DNA: TGTGCCAGCGCGAAGGGGGTACGAAATCAGCCCCAGCATTTT